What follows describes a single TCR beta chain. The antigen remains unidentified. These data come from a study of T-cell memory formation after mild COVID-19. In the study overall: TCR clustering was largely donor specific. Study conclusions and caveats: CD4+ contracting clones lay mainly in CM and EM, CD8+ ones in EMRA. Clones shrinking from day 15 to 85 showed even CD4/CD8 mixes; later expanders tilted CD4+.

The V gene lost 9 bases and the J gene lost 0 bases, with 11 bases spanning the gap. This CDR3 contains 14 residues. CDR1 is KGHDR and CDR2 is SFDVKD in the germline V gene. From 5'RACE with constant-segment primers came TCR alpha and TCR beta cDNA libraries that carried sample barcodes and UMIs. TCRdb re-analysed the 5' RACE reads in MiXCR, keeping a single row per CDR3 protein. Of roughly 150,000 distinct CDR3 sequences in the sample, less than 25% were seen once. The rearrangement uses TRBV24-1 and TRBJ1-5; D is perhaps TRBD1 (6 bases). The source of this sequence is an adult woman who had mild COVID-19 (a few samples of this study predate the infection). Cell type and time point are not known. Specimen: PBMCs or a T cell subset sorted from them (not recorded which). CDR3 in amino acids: CATGTGYSNQPQHF. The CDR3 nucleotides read TGTGCCACCGGAACAGGGTATAGCAATCAGCCCCAGCATTTT.